What follows are 6 T cell receptor beta chains derived from one specimen sequenced in a study of monozygotic twins with inflammatory bowel disease. From its re-call of the 5' RACE reads, TCRdb lists each CDR3 protein once, without DNA. The sample yields approximately 330,000 distinct CDR3 sequences, of which the top ten take up roughly 2%. Sequencing was done on a sample of blood. The receptors were gathered from a human donor with ulcerative colitis or Crohn's disease, or a healthy co-twin of an affected twin (not recorded which).

The chain links TRBV11-2 to TRBJ2-1; TCRdb's D call of TRBD2 is untestable without DNA. Germline V CDR1 and CDR2: SGHAT, FQNNGV. This CDR3 contains 18 residues. This CDR3 reads CASSLLGTGTSVYNEQFF. The full variable domain, with the rest looked up from reference TRBV11-2 and TRBJ2-1, is EAGVAQSPRYKIIEKRQSVAFWCNPISGHATLYWYQQILGQGPKLLIQFQNNGVVDDSQLPKDRFSAERLKGVDSTLKIQPAKLEDSAVYLCASSLLGTGTSVYNEQFFGPGTRLTVL.

The rearrangement uses TRBV20-1 and TRBJ2-4; the TRBD1 assignment by TCRdb is unverifiable without DNA. From germline, CDR1 is DFQATT and CDR2 SNEGSKA (reference sequence). This CDR3 contains 17 residues. The CDR3 is CSASRGRLAGGQNIQYF.

V and J are TRBV10-3 and TRBJ1-5; TCRdb's assignment of TRBD1 cannot be checked, as there is no DNA. Germline loops: CDR1 ENHRY, CDR2 SYGVKD. The CDR3 sequence is 14 residues long. CDR3: CAISDRQTDQPQHF.

The CDR3 sequence is CATAGGPFSPLHF. The chain joins TRBV4-1 to TRBJ1-6; the TRBD1 assignment by TCRdb is unverifiable without DNA. Germline CDR1 reads MGHRA; CDR2 reads YSYEKL. This CDR3 has 13 residues.

The J gene is TRBJ1-5, the V gene TRBV20-1; the TRBD1 assignment by TCRdb is unverifiable without DNA. Germline V gene sequence: CDR1 DFQATT, CDR2 SNEGSKA (reference sequence). The CDR3 sequence is 13 residues long. The CDR3 loop is CSAQDRGNQPQHF.

This sequence joins TRBV18 and TRBJ1-5; TCRdb's D call, TRBD1, is unchecked because there is no DNA. CDR1 is KGHSH and CDR2 is LQKENI in the germline V gene. This CDR3 comprises 13 residues. CDR3 amino acids: CASSAGGTQPQHF. Full variable domain (remainder filled in from reference TRBV18 and TRBJ1-5): NAGVMQNPRHLVRRRGQEARLRCSPMKGHSHVYWYRQLPEEGLKFMVYLQKENIIDESGMPKERFSAEFPKEGPSILRIQQVVRGDSAAYFCASSAGGTQPQHFGDGTRLSIL.